The next 28 T cell receptor beta chains were all read from a single sample in a study of blood T cells in healthy people across ages. The second PCR ran about 6 to 12 cycles with a sample-barcoded 5' primer and J-beta primers. Each CDR3 protein gets one entry after TCRdb re-called the 5' RACE reads with MiXCR. Of about 1.8 million distinct CDR3 sequences in the sample, around 50% are singletons; the top ten hold less than 2.5%. Sequencing was performed on blood. Receptors originate from a woman aged 35 to 49 in good health.

Notes on this clonotype: With a much larger clone just one base away, this may be a read error. The CDR3 sequence: CACSSGLAVYEQYF. The CDR3 DNA is TGTGCCTGCAGCTCGGGACTAGCGGTCTACGAGCAGTACTTC. V gene TRBV4-2 combines with J gene TRBJ2-7; TRBD2 aligns across 11 bases. The CDR3 contains 14 residues. Germline CDR1 reads LGHNA; CDR2 reads YNFKEQ.

The chain has TRBV27 and TRBJ2-1; TRBD1 is a possible D gene (6 bases). CDR1 and CDR2 (germline): MNHEY, SMNVEV (reference sequence). The CDR3 extends over 11 amino acids. Trimming left V 4 bases short and J 14 bases short, with 12 bases between. CDR3 DNA sequence: TGTGCCAGCAGTTCTGGGGGCGGTAAGTTCTTC. As protein: CASSSGGGKFF.

This clonotype turned up a few times. V usage is TRBV12-3 or TRBV12-4 and J usage is TRBJ2-5; tentative D call: TRBD1 (6 bases). This CDR3 contains 14 residues. Between the trimmed V and J ends, which lost 6 bases and 4 bases, there was a span of 15 bases. CDR3 coding DNA: TGTGCCAGCAGCAACAGGGCCCTGAGAGAGACCCAGTACTTC. It codes for CASSNRALRETQYF.

This clonotype was seen more than once but under ten times. J is TRBJ2-6 and V is TRBV7-2; the D call may be TRBD1 or TRBD2 (5 bases each). Germline values: CDR1 SGHTA, CDR2 FQGNSA. V gave up 4 bases and J gave up 2 bases, with 6 bases separating them. CDR3 length: 14 residues. The CDR3 DNA is TGTGCCAGCAGCTGGGGACCTGGGGCCAACGTCCTGACTTTC. Its translation: CASSWGPGANVLTF.

The chain couples TRBV5-1 to TRBJ2-1; D is ambiguous. The CDR3 is 14 amino acids. Looked up from germline, CDR1 is SGHRS and CDR2 is YFSETQ. Trimming shortened V by 0 bases and J by 7 bases, and 11 bases separated the two germline ends. The CDR3 nucleotides are TGCGCCAGCAGCTTGGACAGTCGAAGAAATGAGCAGTTCTTC. It encodes CASSLDSRRNEQFF.

The chain is built from TRBV12-3 or TRBV12-4 and TRBJ2-7; D is possibly TRBD2 (5 bases). V was cut by 6 bases and J by 0 bases, with 18 bases left in between. The length of the CDR3 is 16 residues. CDR3 residues: CASSSDIGVSSYEQYF. In DNA, the CDR3 is TGTGCCAGCAGCTCTGATATCGGGGTTAGCTCCTACGAGCAGTACTTC.

This clonotype was picked up a small number of times. The genes are TRBV6-6 and TRBJ2-5; the D is unclear. V lost 6 bases to trimming and J lost 11 bases, with 16 bases between them. This CDR3 is 12 amino acids long. From germline, CDR1 is MNHNY and CDR2 SVGAGI (reference sequence). CDR3 residues: CASRASDKVQYF. CDR3 in DNA: TGTGCCAGCAGGGCCTCGGATAAGGTGCAGTACTTC.

The rearrangement links TRBV28 to TRBJ2-7; 9 nucleotides line up with TRBD1. In germline, CDR1 is MDHEN, CDR2 SYDVKM. V lost 4 bases and J lost 11; bases outside the gene matches: 3. The CDR3 spans 11 residues. The CDR3 nucleotides read TGTGCCAGCAGTTCATGGACAGGGGAGTACTTC. This sequence encodes CASSSWTGEYF.

A note on this clonotype: Compared with germline, one end of the junction differs, possibly owing to a read error. The rearrangement uses TRBV4-2 and TRBJ2-1; 12 bases align to TRBD2. This CDR3 is built from 17 residues. Germline CDR1 and CDR2: LGHNA and YNFKEQ. CDR3 protein: CVSSQERLAGDYNEQFF. The DNA for the CDR3 is TGTGTCAGCAGCCAAGAGAGACTAGCGGGGGACTACAATGAGCAGTTCTTC.

The count of this clonotype is one. The V and J genes are TRBV11-2 and TRBJ2-3, with D tentatively TRBD2 (7 bases). Trimming removed 7 bases from V and 5 bases from J, with 19 bases in between. CDR1 and CDR2 from the germline V gene are SGHAT and FQNNGV. The CDR3 length is 15 residues. CDR3 nucleotide sequence: TGTGCCAGCAACGACGGGGCGGGGGCGGGAGATACGCAGTATTTT. This translates into CASNDGAGAGDTQYF.

The V gene is TRBV10-3, the J gene TRBJ2-5; the D is unclear. Germline V gene lookup returns CDR1 ENHRY and CDR2 SYGVKD. CDR3 size: 14 residues. Trimming cost V 4 bases and J 5 bases, with 14 bases left between them. Written as DNA, the CDR3 is TGTGCCATCAGTGCGCCCCACGAACGGGAGACCCAGTACTTC. Protein product: CAISAPHERETQYF.

The J gene is TRBJ2-3, the V gene TRBV7-2; 10 bases are shared with TRBD2. The CDR3 is made up of 15 amino acids. V was pared by 7 bases and J by 3 bases, with 7 bases of the junction left unmatched. The V gene's germline CDR1 is SGHTA and CDR2 FQGNSA. The CDR3 here is CASIPRGLATDTQYF. The CDR3, as DNA: TGTGCCAGCATCCCGAGGGGACTAGCGACAGATACGCAGTATTTT.

The V gene is TRBV24-1, the J gene TRBJ2-1; TRBD2 might be the D (5 bases). The germline V gene has CDR1 KGHDR and CDR2 SFDVKD. V shed 11 bases and J shed 3 bases, with 16 bases lying between them. The CDR3 loop spans 14 amino acids. Here the CDR3 reads CAISTGRVYNEQFF. CDR3 coding DNA: TGTGCCATCTCAACGGGAAGGGTCTACAATGAGCAGTTCTTC.

The chain links TRBV24-1 to TRBJ2-2; 8 nucleotides agree with TRBD1. Trimming cost V 7 bases and J 1 base; bases outside gene matches: 4. CDR1 is KGHDR, CDR2 SFDVKD, per germline. The CDR3 totals 15 residues. CDR3 nucleotide sequence: TGTGCCACCAGCTTGACAGGGGTGAACACCGGGGAGCTGTTTTTT. This translates into CATSLTGVNTGELFF.

This clonotype was counted a few times. V is TRBV12-3 or TRBV12-4 and J is TRBJ2-3, with 11 bases identical to TRBD2. V trimming: 6 bases; J trimming: 2 bases; junction bases outside the gene matches: 4. This CDR3 is 15 amino acids long. The CDR3 DNA reads TGTGCCAGCAGACCGGGACTAGCGGACACAGATACGCAGTATTTT. It codes for CASRPGLADTDTQYF.

This clonotype came up a few times. The genes are TRBV4-2 and TRBJ1-1; 7 bases fit TRBD1. CDR3 length: 18 residues. The V and J ends lost 1 base and 0 bases, in that order; junction bases with no gene match: 11. Germline V gene sequence: CDR1 LGHNA, CDR2 YNFKEQ. The CDR3 protein is CASSQVSGGGRMNTEAFF. The CDR3, as DNA: TGTGCCAGCAGCCAAGTCTCAGGGGGAGGAAGAATGAACACTGAAGCTTTCTTT.

The chain recombines TRBV25-1 with TRBJ1-2; possibly TRBD1 for D (6 bases). The CDR3 totals 13 residues. Germline values: CDR1 MGHDK, CDR2 SYGVNS. Trimming pared 1 base from V and 8 bases from J, leaving 11 bases between. The CDR3 region is CASSESNRAGYTF. CDR3 sequence (DNA): TGTGCCAGCAGTGAATCCAACAGGGCGGGCTACACCTTC.

The chain employs TRBV12-3 or TRBV12-4 and TRBJ1-6, with 8 bases matching TRBD1. With V trimmed by 4 bases and J by 5 bases, 4 bases remained unmatched. The CDR3 is made up of 15 amino acids. CDR3 loop: CASSSGQVNNSPLHF. CDR3 in DNA: TGTGCCAGCAGTTCGGGACAGGTTAATAATTCACCCCTCCACTTT.

To note about this clonotype: Compared with germline, one end of the junction differs, possibly owing to a read error. The CDR3 coding sequence is TGCACCAGCAGCTTGGGGGACAGGGCTGAAGCTTTCTTT. This sequence encodes CTSSLGDRAEAFF. V is TRBV5-1 and J is TRBJ1-1; 9 bases line up with TRBD1. This CDR3 is 13 amino acids long. Germline CDR1 reads SGHRS; CDR2 reads YFSETQ. The complete variable domain, with remaining parts taken from reference TRBV5-1 and TRBJ1-1, reads KAGVTQTPRYLIKTRGQQVTLSCSPISGHRSVSWYQQTPGQGLQFLFEYFSETQRNKGNFPGRFSGRQFSNSRSEMNVSTLELGDSALYLCTSSLGDRAEAFFGQGTRLTVV.

This clonotype showed up many times. This chain connects TRBV27 to TRBJ2-4; D perhaps matches TRBD1 (6 bases). The ends were cut back, 4 bases at V and 2 bases at J, with 15 bases in the middle. The CDR3 runs 16 residues. CDR1 and CDR2 from the germline V gene are MNHEY and SMNVEV (reference sequence). CDR3 nucleotides: TGTGCCAGCAGTTCGATACTCGACAGGTCCAAAAACATTCAGTACTTC. It yields the protein CASSSILDRSKNIQYF.

This chain joins TRBV6-6 and TRBJ2-1, with 8 bases matching TRBD1. In germline, CDR1 is MNHNY, CDR2 SVGAGI (reference sequence). V shed 5 bases and J 5 bases; nucleotides not matched to a gene: 5. The CDR3 is 14 amino acids. The CDR3 loop reads CASSDQTGDNEQFF. The CDR3 DNA is TGTGCCAGCAGTGACCAGACAGGGGACAATGAGCAGTTCTTC.

The chain recombines TRBV29-1 with TRBJ2-7; 7 bases match TRBD1. CDR1 and CDR2 (germline): SQVTM, ANQGSEA. Trimming took 4 bases from V and 0 from J; bases not matched to a gene: 6. This CDR3 contains 14 residues. The CDR3 reads CSVARDRASYEQYF. The CDR3 DNA is TGCAGCGTTGCTCGAGACAGGGCCTCCTACGAGCAGTACTTC.

V is TRBV20-1 and J is TRBJ1-5; D uncertain. Looked up from germline, CDR1 is DFQATT and CDR2 is SNEGSKA (reference sequence). V lost 5 bases and J 7 bases, leaving 15 bases between the germline ends. The CDR3 has 13 amino acids. In DNA, the CDR3 is TGCAGTGCTGCCGCGTTTTGGGTGCAGCCCCAGCATTTT. Residues: CSAAAFWVQPQHF.

This clonotype has just one count. The V gene is TRBV7-9, the J gene TRBJ2-2, with D hard to call. CDR1 SEHNR and CDR2 FQNEAQ come from the germline V gene (reference sequence). This CDR3 contains 14 residues. Trimming pared 5 bases from V and 3 bases from J, leaving 10 bases between. Here the CDR3 DNA reads TGTGCCAGCAGCCCCCACAGTGACACCGGGGAGCTGTTTTTT. Translation gives CASSPHSDTGELFF. Drawing the rest from reference TRBV7-9 and TRBJ2-2, the complete variable domain is DTGVSQNPRHKITKRGQNVTFRCDPISEHNRLYWYRQTLGQGPEFLTYFQNEAQLEKSRLLSDRFSAERPKGSFSTLEIQRTEQGDSAMYLCASSPHSDTGELFFGEGSRLTVL.

The chain is built from TRBV6-5 and TRBJ1-4; D uncertain. The V gene's germline CDR1 is MNHEY and CDR2 SVGAGI. CDR3 size: 12 residues. V was shortened by 1 base and J by 7 bases, with 4 bases between the two germline ends. The CDR3 nucleotides read TGTGCCAGCAGTTACTTGGGTGAAAAACTGTTTTTT. Translation gives CASSYLGEKLFF.

This chain connects TRBV9 to TRBJ1-2; D is possibly TRBD1 (5 bases). The CDR3 consists of 16 residues. V was pared by 5 bases and J by 8 bases, with 25 bases between. The germline V gene encodes CDR1 SGDLS and CDR2 YYNGEE. The chain's CDR3 is CASRSQGSVRYIGYTF. The CDR3 region has the DNA TGTGCCAGCAGAAGCCAGGGTTCGGTTAGGTATATAGGCTACACCTTC.

The V call is TRBV20-1, the J call TRBJ2-1, with a weak D call TRBD2 (5 bases). Germline V CDR1 and CDR2: DFQATT, SNEGSKA (reference sequence). The V end was cut by 3 bases, the J end by 0 bases, with 12 bases between. This CDR3 region has 15 residues. This CDR3 is CSARPGISSYNEQFF. In nucleotides, the CDR3 is TGCAGTGCTAGGCCCGGGATAAGCTCCTACAATGAGCAGTTCTTC.

This chain joins TRBV6-6 and TRBJ2-5; 9 bases line up with TRBD2. The CDR3 has 17 residues. Germline assignment: CDR1 MNHNY and CDR2 SVGAGI (reference sequence). Germline trimming cut 3 bases from V and 5 bases from J; bases unmatched to any gene: 13. The CDR3 region has the DNA TGTGCCAGCAGTTATCCCCCTCGGACTAGCGTAGGCGAGACCCAGTACTTC. It codes for CASSYPPRTSVGETQYF.